This T cell receptor (beta chain) was recorded in a study of blood T cell repertoires in COVID-19. Overall study: The origin of the acute and convalescent COVID-19 samples was the United States, Italy and Spain. The cDNA or gDNA used as material had been derived from T cells, B-cell-depleted T cells, or PBMCs.

A Seattle source enrolled patients during active infection and followed them longitudinally. This clone appeared a few times. Sequencing used immunoSEQ multiplex PCR; TCRdb keeps in-frame clones, though not all of them. The sample holds 250,000 to 350,000 clones, 65% to 90% seen once. Germline CDR1 PRHDT, CDR2 FYEKMQ (reference sequence). Trimming took 5 bases from V and 3 from J, leaving 16 bases between them. CDR3 size: 15 residues. Sequencing input: peripheral blood. V and J are TRBV13 and TRBJ1-1; D not certain. The clonotype was recovered from a woman aged 70-85 years with COVID-19, enrolled during active disease. This CDR3 is CASSRPGWEDTEAFF. CDR3 DNA sequence: TGTGCCAGCAGCCGACCCGGGTGGGAGGACACTGAAGCTTTCTTT.